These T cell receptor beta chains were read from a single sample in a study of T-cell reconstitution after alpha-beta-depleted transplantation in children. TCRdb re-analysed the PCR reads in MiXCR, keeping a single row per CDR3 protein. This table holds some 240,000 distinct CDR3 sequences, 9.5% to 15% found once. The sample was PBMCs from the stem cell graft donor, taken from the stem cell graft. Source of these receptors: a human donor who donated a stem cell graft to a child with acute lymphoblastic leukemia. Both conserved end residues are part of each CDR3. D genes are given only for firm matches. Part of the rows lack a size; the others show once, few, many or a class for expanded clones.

cdr3_aa: CASSLEGGQVYGYTF
cdr3_nt: TGTGCCAGCAGCTTAGAGGGGGGGCAGGTCTATGGCTACACCTTC
clone_size: many
v_call: TRBV7-2
d_call: NA
j_call: TRBJ1-2

cdr3_aa: CASSPGEGATDTQYF
cdr3_nt: TGTGCCAGCAGCCCCGGGGAGGGGGCCACAGATACGCAGTATTTT
clone_size: many
v_call: TRBV12-3/TRBV12-4
d_call: NA
j_call: TRBJ2-3

cdr3_aa: CASSLDQGGYNSPLHF
cdr3_nt: TGCGCCAGCAGCTTGGATCAGGGAGGTTATAATTCACCCCTCCACTTT
clone_size: many
v_call: TRBV5-1
d_call: NA
j_call: TRBJ1-6

cdr3_aa: CSARDRDFAEAFF
cdr3_nt: TGCAGTGCTAGAGATAGGGATTTCGCTGAAGCTTTCTTT
clone_size: many
v_call: TRBV20-1
d_call: NA
j_call: TRBJ1-1

cdr3_aa: CASSFAQGALTYEQYF
cdr3_nt: TGTGCCAGCAGTTTCGCGCAGGGCGCTCTGACCTACGAGCAGTACTTC
clone_size: many
v_call: TRBV12-3/TRBV12-4
d_call: NA
j_call: TRBJ2-7

cdr3_aa: CATSEASGRETQYF
cdr3_nt: TGTGCCACCAGTGAGGCTAGCGGGAGGGAGACCCAGTACTTC
clone_size: many
v_call: TRBV24-1
d_call: TRBD2
j_call: TRBJ2-5

cdr3_aa: CASSFPGLSSYNSPLHF
cdr3_nt: TGTGCTAGCAGCTTCCCGGGACTGAGCTCCTATAATTCACCCCTCCACTTT
clone_size: many
v_call: TRBV7-7
d_call: NA
j_call: TRBJ1-6

cdr3_aa: CSAGQGAYEQYF
cdr3_nt: TGCAGCGCGGGACAGGGGGCTTACGAGCAGTACTTC
clone_size: many
v_call: TRBV29-1
d_call: TRBD1
j_call: TRBJ2-7

cdr3_aa: CASSLTGANSYNEQFF
cdr3_nt: TGCGCCAGCAGCTTAACGGGGGCGAACTCCTACAATGAGCAGTTCTTC
clone_size: many
v_call: TRBV5-1
d_call: NA
j_call: TRBJ2-1

cdr3_aa: CASSFSGGAPADTQYF
cdr3_nt: TGTGCCAGTAGTTTTAGCGGGGGGGCCCCTGCAGATACGCAGTATTTT
clone_size: many
v_call: TRBV19
d_call: TRBD2
j_call: TRBJ2-3

cdr3_aa: CSAKEGQNSPLHF
cdr3_nt: TGCAGTGCTAAAGAGGGACAGAACTCACCCCTCCACTTT
clone_size: many
v_call: TRBV20-1
d_call: TRBD1
j_call: TRBJ1-6

cdr3_aa: CASTPRGGPRTDTQYF
cdr3_nt: TGTGCCAGCACCCCCCGTGGGGGCCCTAGGACAGATACGCAGTATTTT
clone_size: many
v_call: TRBV5-5
d_call: NA
j_call: TRBJ2-3

cdr3_aa: CASSYSPAGSLNEKLFF
cdr3_nt: TGTGCCAGCAGTTACTCCCCGGCGGGCAGCCTTAATGAAAAACTGTTTTTT
clone_size: many
v_call: TRBV6-5
d_call: NA
j_call: TRBJ1-4

cdr3_aa: CSAPPGGDTQYF
cdr3_nt: TGCAGTGCTCCTCCGGGGGGGGATACGCAGTATTTT
clone_size: many
v_call: TRBV20-1
d_call: TRBD2
j_call: TRBJ2-3

cdr3_aa: CAIRRGAPSDTQYF
cdr3_nt: TGTGCCATCAGGCGGGGGGCCCCCTCAGATACGCAGTATTTT
clone_size: many
v_call: TRBV10-3
d_call: TRBD2
j_call: TRBJ2-3

cdr3_aa: CASSVQGLAGFTDTGELFF
cdr3_nt: TGTGCCAGCAGCGTACAGGGCCTAGCGGGATTCACCGACACCGGGGAGCTGTTTTTT
clone_size: NA
v_call: TRBV9
d_call: TRBD2
j_call: TRBJ2-2

cdr3_aa: CASSTDRGGKLFF
cdr3_nt: TGTGCCAGCAGCACAGACAGGGGGGGAAAACTGTTTTTT
clone_size: NA
v_call: TRBV11-2
d_call: TRBD1
j_call: TRBJ1-4

cdr3_aa: CASSVNLQETQYF
cdr3_nt: TGTGCCAGCAGTGTTAATTTACAAGAGACCCAGTACTTC
clone_size: many
v_call: TRBV25-1
d_call: NA
j_call: TRBJ2-5

cdr3_aa: CASSSGGEQYF
cdr3_nt: TGTGCCAGCAGTTCTGGGGGCGAGCAGTACTTC
clone_size: many
v_call: TRBV12-3/TRBV12-4
d_call: NA
j_call: TRBJ2-7

cdr3_aa: CASSSIQGMGGYTF
cdr3_nt: TGTGCCAGCAGCTCAATACAGGGAATGGGTGGCTACACCTTC
clone_size: many
v_call: TRBV7-8
d_call: NA
j_call: TRBJ1-2

cdr3_aa: CASSVSRNEQYF
cdr3_nt: TGTGCCAGCAGTGTATCACGTAACGAGCAGTACTTC
clone_size: many
v_call: TRBV2
d_call: NA
j_call: TRBJ2-7

cdr3_aa: CASSPPVRAGSGNTIYF
cdr3_nt: TGTGCCAGCAGCCCCCCCGTCAGGGCTGGCTCTGGAAACACCATATATTTT
clone_size: many
v_call: TRBV12-3/TRBV12-4
d_call: NA
j_call: TRBJ1-3

cdr3_aa: CASTKRGTEAFF
cdr3_nt: TGTGCCAGCACGAAAAGGGGGACTGAAGCTTTCTTT
clone_size: many
v_call: TRBV6-2/TRBV6-3
d_call: NA
j_call: TRBJ1-1

cdr3_aa: CASSQGVRTSNQPQHF
cdr3_nt: TGCGCCAGCAGTCAAGGCGTCAGGACAAGCAATCAGCCCCAGCATTTT
clone_size: NA
v_call: TRBV23-1
d_call: NA
j_call: TRBJ1-5

cdr3_aa: CASSSPDTQYF
cdr3_nt: TGTGCCAGCAGTAGCCCCGATACGCAGTATTTT
clone_size: many
v_call: TRBV12-3/TRBV12-4
d_call: NA
j_call: TRBJ2-3

cdr3_aa: CASSLAVGRLTEAFF
cdr3_nt: TGTGCCAGCAGTTTAGCGGTGGGCAGGCTCACTGAAGCTTTCTTT
clone_size: many
v_call: TRBV12-3/TRBV12-4
d_call: NA
j_call: TRBJ1-1

cdr3_aa: CASSLVPHQPQHF
cdr3_nt: TGTGCCAGCAGTTTAGTCCCCCATCAGCCCCAGCATTTT
clone_size: many
v_call: TRBV27
d_call: NA
j_call: TRBJ1-5

cdr3_aa: CSARLGGGKETQYF
cdr3_nt: TGCAGTGCTAGGTTGGGAGGGGGTAAAGAGACCCAGTACTTC
clone_size: many
v_call: TRBV20-1
d_call: NA
j_call: TRBJ2-5

cdr3_aa: CAISEYRFDEQFF
cdr3_nt: TGTGCCATCAGTGAGTACAGGTTTGATGAGCAGTTCTTC
clone_size: many
v_call: TRBV10-3
d_call: NA
j_call: TRBJ2-1

cdr3_aa: CATSVGGGYNEQFF
cdr3_nt: TGTGCCACCAGTGTAGGGGGCGGCTACAATGAGCAGTTCTTC
clone_size: NA
v_call: TRBV24-1
d_call: TRBD1
j_call: TRBJ2-1

cdr3_aa: CASSSTRLAVYEQYF
cdr3_nt: TGTGCCAGCAGCTCCACCCGACTAGCGGTCTACGAGCAGTACTTC
clone_size: many
v_call: TRBV5-6
d_call: TRBD2
j_call: TRBJ2-7

cdr3_aa: CASSRGSTGQQETQYF
cdr3_nt: TGTGCCAGCAGCCGAGGTAGTACAGGGCAGCAAGAGACCCAGTACTTC
clone_size: many
v_call: TRBV7-2
d_call: NA
j_call: TRBJ2-5

cdr3_aa: CASSQEFKRRDEQYF
cdr3_nt: TGTGCCAGCAGCCAAGAGTTTAAGCGCAGGGACGAGCAGTACTTC
clone_size: many
v_call: TRBV4-2
d_call: NA
j_call: TRBJ2-7

cdr3_aa: CASSSLNRAGEQFF
cdr3_nt: TGTGCCAGCAGCTCCCTTAATCGAGCGGGTGAGCAGTTCTTC
clone_size: NA
v_call: TRBV6-2/TRBV6-3
d_call: NA
j_call: TRBJ2-1

cdr3_aa: CSVSGGNEQFF
cdr3_nt: TGCAGCGTTTCGGGGGGCAATGAGCAGTTCTTC
clone_size: many
v_call: TRBV29-1
d_call: TRBD2
j_call: TRBJ2-1

cdr3_aa: CASSLLAGSYEQYF
cdr3_nt: TGTGCCAGCAGTTTACTGGCGGGTTCCTACGAGCAGTACTTC
clone_size: few
v_call: TRBV7-2
d_call: NA
j_call: TRBJ2-7

cdr3_aa: CASSLKGQGAHDYTF
cdr3_nt: TGTGCCAGCAGCTTAAAGGGACAGGGGGCTCATGACTACACCTTC
clone_size: NA
v_call: TRBV7-2
d_call: TRBD1
j_call: TRBJ1-2

cdr3_aa: CASTLRLDYGYTF
cdr3_nt: TGTGCCAGCACCCTCCGTCTGGACTATGGCTACACCTTC
clone_size: many
v_call: TRBV28
d_call: NA
j_call: TRBJ1-2

cdr3_aa: CASKRAGSTDTQYF
cdr3_nt: TGTGCCAGCAAACGGGCGGGGAGCACAGATACGCAGTATTTT
clone_size: NA
v_call: TRBV6-1
d_call: NA
j_call: TRBJ2-3

cdr3_aa: CAIMILTGTSTYEQYF
cdr3_nt: TGTGCCATAATGATTTTAACCGGGACAAGTACCTACGAGCAGTACTTC
clone_size: many
v_call: TRBV2
d_call: NA
j_call: TRBJ2-7

cdr3_aa: CASSLSGTPGADTQYF
cdr3_nt: TGTGCCAGCAGCCTCTCCGGGACTCCGGGAGCAGATACGCAGTATTTT
clone_size: NA
v_call: TRBV7-2
d_call: NA
j_call: TRBJ2-3

cdr3_aa: CASSLLMTDMLFEQFF
cdr3_nt: TGTGCCAGCAGTTTATTGATGACAGATATGCTTTTTGAGCAGTTCTTC
clone_size: many
v_call: TRBV28
d_call: NA
j_call: TRBJ2-1

cdr3_aa: CSARSPGLAGRTDTQYF
cdr3_nt: TGCAGTGCTAGATCTCCGGGACTAGCGGGACGCACAGATACGCAGTATTTT
clone_size: many
v_call: TRBV20-1
d_call: TRBD2
j_call: TRBJ2-3

cdr3_aa: CSVGAGNSGNTIYF
cdr3_nt: TGCAGCGTTGGGGCAGGGAACTCTGGAAACACCATATATTTT
clone_size: NA
v_call: TRBV29-1
d_call: NA
j_call: TRBJ1-3

cdr3_aa: CASSPPTGNRRLLGGYTF
cdr3_nt: TGTGCCAGCTCACCACCGACAGGGAATAGGAGGCTTCTAGGTGGCTACACCTTC
clone_size: many
v_call: TRBV18
d_call: TRBD1
j_call: TRBJ1-2

cdr3_aa: CASSPLRIGSHILMNTEAFF
cdr3_nt: TGTGCCAGCAGCCCCCTTAGGATCGGATCCCATATCCTCATGAACACTGAAGCTTTCTTT
clone_size: many
v_call: TRBV7-2
d_call: NA
j_call: TRBJ1-1

cdr3_aa: CASIRSRDSPLHF
cdr3_nt: TGTGCCAGCATTAGGTCGCGGGACTCACCCCTCCACTTT
clone_size: many
v_call: TRBV28
d_call: NA
j_call: TRBJ1-6

cdr3_aa: CASSRYRPPGDLFGSNQPQHF
cdr3_nt: TGTGCCAGCAGCCGTTACCGGCCGCCAGGGGATTTGTTTGGGAGCAATCAGCCCCAGCATTTT
clone_size: many
v_call: TRBV21-1
d_call: NA
j_call: TRBJ1-5

cdr3_aa: CASSLIRQAPYNEQFF
cdr3_nt: TGTGCCAGCAGTTTGATCCGACAGGCCCCCTACAATGAGCAGTTCTTC
clone_size: many
v_call: TRBV28
d_call: NA
j_call: TRBJ2-1

cdr3_aa: CASSYLDSLYEQYF
cdr3_nt: TGTGCCAGCAGTTACCTCGACAGCCTCTACGAGCAGTACTTC
clone_size: NA
v_call: TRBV6-5
d_call: NA
j_call: TRBJ2-7

cdr3_aa: CASSSDIGSSYEQYF
cdr3_nt: TGTGCCAGCAGCAGCGACATAGGGTCCTCCTACGAGCAGTACTTC
clone_size: many
v_call: TRBV12-3/TRBV12-4
d_call: NA
j_call: TRBJ2-7

cdr3_aa: CASSLVGGSGNEQFF
cdr3_nt: TGTGCCAGCAGCTTAGTTGGCGGGAGTGGGAATGAGCAGTTCTTC
clone_size: many
v_call: TRBV7-2
d_call: TRBD2
j_call: TRBJ2-1

cdr3_aa: CASGLAGRADTQYF
cdr3_nt: TGTGCCAGCGGACTAGCGGGGAGGGCAGATACGCAGTATTTT
clone_size: many
v_call: TRBV27
d_call: TRBD2
j_call: TRBJ2-3